This T cell receptor (beta chain) emerged from a study of shared clonotypes between healthy human individuals. General study points: Non-shared clonotypes had lower generation probabilities than those shared by all four donors.

The protocol was immunoSEQ multiplex PCR, while the TCRdb copy is restricted to in-frame clones and leaves out a portion. This table holds some 1,600,000 clones, under 99% found once. Germline CDR1 reads SNHLY; CDR2 reads FYNNEI. The CDR3 loop spans 13 amino acids. V was cut by 3 bases and J by 2 bases, with 7 bases left in between. For this clone: Its antigen is as yet unknown. Other DNA sequences of this sample code for an identical CDR3.

The sequencing sample was made of naive CD4+ T cells sorted from blood. This sample's subset: CD45RA+ positively selected. The clonotype was recovered from a young man in good health. The chain employs TRBV2 and TRBJ1-2; D perhaps matches TRBD1 (5 bases). DNA of the CDR3: TGTGCCAGCAGTGACAGGGCCAACTATGGCTACACCTTC. Translating it yields CASSDRANYGYTF.